This is a list of T cell receptor beta chains from one sample in a study of blood T cell repertoires in COVID-19. TCRdb keeps only in-frame clones here, not all; method: immunoSEQ multiplex PCR. The sample lists some 150,000 clones; 70% to 90% were seen once. What was sequenced was PBMCs or T cells enriched from blood (not recorded which). The source of these receptors is a woman aged 18-29 years who had recovered from COVID-19. The CDR3 runs from the conserved cysteine through the conserved F or W. The order of the fields is clone size, J gene, D gene, V gene, CDR3 protein, CDR3 DNA. D genes are given only for firm matches. Clone size appears in some rows only: once, few, many, or a class for an expanded clone.

abundance: once
j_gene: TRBJ2-3
d_gene: TRBD2
v_gene: TRBV7-9
CDR3aa: CASSLLSGITNTDTQYF
CDR3nt: TGTGCCAGCAGCTTGCTTAGCGGGATAACCAACACAGATACGCAGTATTTT

abundance: .
j_gene: TRBJ2-3
d_gene: .
v_gene: TRBV2
CDR3aa: CASSDPFAGVDTQYF
CDR3nt: TGTGCCAGCAGTGACCCCTTCGCGGGTGTAGATACGCAGTATTTT

abundance: .
j_gene: TRBJ1-1
d_gene: TRBD1
v_gene: TRBV6-5
CDR3aa: CASRDRVETEAFF
CDR3nt: TGTGCCAGCAGGGACAGGGTGGAAACTGAAGCTTTCTTT

abundance: .
j_gene: TRBJ2-7
d_gene: .
v_gene: TRBV7-2
CDR3aa: CASSFRLVLYEQYF
CDR3nt: TGTGCCAGCAGCTTTAGGCTAGTGCTCTACGAGCAGTACTTC

abundance: once
j_gene: TRBJ2-2
d_gene: TRBD2
v_gene: TRBV13
CDR3aa: CASSLRRRTSGTGKLFF
CDR3nt: TGTGCCAGCAGCTTGCGACGCCGGACTAGCGGCACCGGGAAGCTGTTTTTT

abundance: .
j_gene: TRBJ2-7
d_gene: TRBD1
v_gene: TRBV6-2/TRBV6-3
CDR3aa: CASSYGTGGPNSYEQYF
CDR3nt: TGTGCCAGCAGTTACGGGACAGGGGGTCCGAACTCCTACGAGCAGTACTTC

abundance: .
j_gene: TRBJ2-3
d_gene: TRBD2
v_gene: TRBV2
CDR3aa: CASGSGRASPPDTQYF
CDR3nt: TGTGCCAGCGGGAGCGGGAGGGCCTCTCCCCCAGATACGCAGTATTTT

abundance: .
j_gene: TRBJ2-7
d_gene: .
v_gene: TRBV5-6
CDR3aa: CASSLAWGQYEQYF
CDR3nt: TGTGCCAGCAGCTTGGCCTGGGGGCAGTACGAGCAGTACTTC

abundance: .
j_gene: TRBJ1-1
d_gene: .
v_gene: TRBV6-5
CDR3aa: CASASGLRPEAFF
CDR3nt: TGTGCCAGCGCCAGCGGGTTGCGACCTGAAGCTTTCTTT

abundance: .
j_gene: TRBJ2-7
d_gene: TRBD1
v_gene: TRBV3-1/TRBV3-2
CDR3aa: CASSQRDRVYNEQYF
CDR3nt: TGTGCCAGCAGCCAAAGGGACAGGGTGTACAACGAGCAGTACTTC

abundance: once
j_gene: TRBJ2-2
d_gene: .
v_gene: TRBV19
CDR3aa: CASTRGGTATGGELFF
CDR3nt: TGTGCCAGTACCCGAGGGGGGACAGCAACGGGCGGGGAGCTGTTTTTT

abundance: .
j_gene: TRBJ1-2
d_gene: .
v_gene: TRBV28
CDR3aa: CASSPSGGGYTF
CDR3nt: TGTGCCAGCAGCCCCAGTGGCGGGGGCTACACCTTC

abundance: .
j_gene: TRBJ1-6
d_gene: .
v_gene: TRBV9
CDR3aa: CASSLLGEFSPLHF
CDR3nt: TGTGCCAGCAGCCTTCTCGGAGAATTTTCACCCCTCCACTTT

abundance: .
j_gene: TRBJ1-5
d_gene: .
v_gene: TRBV5-1
CDR3aa: CASSLAGSNQPQHF
CDR3nt: TGCGCCAGCAGCTTAGCGGGGAGCAATCAGCCCCAGCATTTT

abundance: .
j_gene: TRBJ1-6
d_gene: .
v_gene: TRBV2
CDR3aa: CASSSNGQRLNSPLHF
CDR3nt: TGTGCCAGCAGTTCGAACGGACAGCGTCTCAATTCACCCCTCCACTTT

abundance: .
j_gene: TRBJ2-5
d_gene: .
v_gene: TRBV12-5
CDR3aa: CASGSGLGQETQYF
CDR3nt: TGTGCTAGTGGTTCAGGGTTGGGGCAAGAGACCCAGTACTTC

abundance: .
j_gene: TRBJ1-5
d_gene: .
v_gene: TRBV28
CDR3aa: CASSYGQPPLSNQPQHF
CDR3nt: TGTGCCAGCAGTTACGGACAGCCTCCTCTTAGCAATCAGCCCCAGCATTTT

abundance: .
j_gene: TRBJ2-2
d_gene: TRBD1
v_gene: TRBV4-3
CDR3aa: CASSQVSGGTGELFF
CDR3nt: TGCGCCAGCAGCCAAGTGTCAGGGGGCACCGGGGAGCTGTTTTTT

abundance: once
j_gene: TRBJ2-1
d_gene: TRBD2
v_gene: TRBV28
CDR3aa: CASSFLAGGNEQFF
CDR3nt: TGTGCCAGCAGTTTCTTAGCGGGGGGAAATGAGCAGTTCTTC

abundance: .
j_gene: TRBJ2-1
d_gene: TRBD1
v_gene: TRBV7-6
CDR3aa: CASSAGQGRLYEQFF
CDR3nt: TGTGCCAGCAGCGCAGGACAGGGGAGGTTGTATGAGCAGTTCTTC

abundance: .
j_gene: TRBJ2-5
d_gene: TRBD1
v_gene: TRBV5-5
CDR3aa: CASSSAGGYETQYF
CDR3nt: TGTGCCAGCAGCTCCGCAGGGGGCTATGAGACCCAGTACTTC

abundance: .
j_gene: TRBJ2-7
d_gene: .
v_gene: TRBV15
CDR3aa: CAISNWRAW
CDR3nt: TGTGCCATCTCCAACTGGCGGGCCTGG

abundance: .
j_gene: TRBJ2-7
d_gene: TRBD2
v_gene: TRBV20-1
CDR3aa: CSASLRTSGVRSYEQYF
CDR3nt: TGCAGTGCTAGTCTTCGGACTAGCGGGGTGAGGTCCTACGAGCAGTACTTC

abundance: .
j_gene: TRBJ1-3
d_gene: .
v_gene: TRBV29-1
CDR3aa: CSVDTTGNTIYF
CDR3nt: TGCAGCGTTGACACAACTGGAAACACCATATATTTT

abundance: once
j_gene: TRBJ1-5
d_gene: .
v_gene: TRBV7-9
CDR3aa: CAVQGHSVDQPQHF
CDR3nt: TGTGCCGTTCAAGGTCACAGTGTTGATCAGCCCCAGCATTTT

abundance: .
j_gene: TRBJ1-2
d_gene: .
v_gene: TRBV7-9
CDR3aa: CASGDISDYGYTF
CDR3nt: TGTGCCAGCGGTGATATCTCGGACTATGGCTACACCTTC

abundance: .
j_gene: TRBJ2-1
d_gene: .
v_gene: TRBV29-1
CDR3aa: CSVEDRRLLYNEQFF
CDR3nt: TGCAGCGTTGAAGATCGGAGACTGTTGTACAATGAGCAGTTCTTC

abundance: .
j_gene: TRBJ1-4
d_gene: TRBD1
v_gene: TRBV18
CDR3aa: CASSPKQGSLNEKLFF
CDR3nt: TGTGCCAGCTCACCAAAACAGGGGTCTCTAAATGAAAAACTGTTTTTT

abundance: .
j_gene: TRBJ2-1
d_gene: TRBD2
v_gene: TRBV6-5
CDR3aa: CASSYSGSGNNEQFF
CDR3nt: TGTGCCAGCAGTTACAGCGGGAGTGGAAACAATGAGCAGTTCTTC

abundance: .
j_gene: TRBJ2-7
d_gene: TRBD2
v_gene: TRBV28
CDR3aa: CASSSRTSGSVRQYF
CDR3nt: TGTGCCAGCAGTTCCCGGACTAGCGGGAGTGTGCGGCAGTACTTC

abundance: .
j_gene: TRBJ2-2
d_gene: .
v_gene: TRBV5-4
CDR3aa: CASSPSKTNTGELFF
CDR3nt: TGTGCCAGCAGCCCCTCGAAGACTAACACCGGGGAGCTGTTTTTT

abundance: few
j_gene: TRBJ1-5
d_gene: TRBD1
v_gene: TRBV5-1
CDR3aa: CASSPGQPNQPQHF
CDR3nt: TGCGCCAGCAGCCCGGGACAGCCCAATCAGCCCCAGCATTTT

abundance: .
j_gene: TRBJ2-1
d_gene: .
v_gene: TRBV28
CDR3aa: CASSFRLGRREDEQFF
CDR3nt: TGTGCCAGCAGTTTTAGACTAGGGCGAAGAGAGGATGAGCAGTTCTTC

abundance: .
j_gene: TRBJ2-1
d_gene: .
v_gene: TRBV27
CDR3aa: CASSLVASWGNNEQFF
CDR3nt: TGTGCCAGCAGTCTAGTCGCTTCATGGGGCAACAATGAGCAGTTCTTC

abundance: .
j_gene: TRBJ2-1
d_gene: .
v_gene: TRBV2
CDR3aa: CASSVLKGLGTRDNEQFF
CDR3nt: TGTGCCAGCAGTGTTCTAAAGGGGTTAGGCACACGGGACAATGAGCAGTTCTTC

abundance: .
j_gene: TRBJ2-7
d_gene: .
v_gene: TRBV4-3
CDR3aa: CASSQDWASNEQYF
CDR3nt: TGCGCCAGCAGCCAAGACTGGGCAAGTAACGAGCAGTACTTC

abundance: .
j_gene: TRBJ2-7
d_gene: .
v_gene: TRBV28
CDR3aa: CASFGVRVVGEQYF
CDR3nt: TGTGCCAGCTTCGGTGTGAGGGTAGTTGGGGAGCAGTACTTC

abundance: .
j_gene: TRBJ1-5
d_gene: .
v_gene: TRBV28
CDR3aa: CASSLRGSNQPQHF
CDR3nt: TGTGCCAGCAGTTTGAGGGGGAGCAATCAGCCCCAGCATTTT

abundance: .
j_gene: TRBJ2-1
d_gene: .
v_gene: TRBV27
CDR3aa: CASSTRPTGPRDNEQFF
CDR3nt: TGTGCCAGCAGTACTCGGCCGACAGGCCCCAGGGACAATGAGCAGTTCTTC

abundance: .
j_gene: TRBJ2-3
d_gene: TRBD2
v_gene: TRBV9
CDR3aa: CASSAPGLGTDTQYF
CDR3nt: TGTGCCAGCAGCGCCCCGGGACTAGGCACAGATACGCAGTATTTT

abundance: .
j_gene: TRBJ2-1
d_gene: TRBD2
v_gene: TRBV6-5
CDR3aa: CASSYIAGEQFF
CDR3nt: TGTGCCAGCAGTTACATAGCGGGTGAGCAGTTCTTC

abundance: .
j_gene: TRBJ2-1
d_gene: TRBD2
v_gene: TRBV23-1
CDR3aa: CASGPAAGVVWNEQFF
CDR3nt: TGCGCCAGCGGACCAGCAGCGGGAGTGGTCTGGAATGAGCAGTTCTTC

abundance: .
j_gene: TRBJ1-1
d_gene: .
v_gene: TRBV11-3
CDR3aa: CASSLTGMNTEAFF
CDR3nt: TGTGCCAGCAGCCTCACAGGGATGAACACTGAAGCTTTCTTT

abundance: .
j_gene: TRBJ1-2
d_gene: TRBD1
v_gene: TRBV2
CDR3aa: CASSSQGANYGYTF
CDR3nt: TGTGCCAGCAGTTCCCAGGGGGCTAACTATGGCTACACCTTC

abundance: .
j_gene: TRBJ2-1
d_gene: TRBD2
v_gene: TRBV3-1/TRBV3-2
CDR3aa: CASSQVPLAGNNEQFF
CDR3nt: TGTGCCAGCAGCCAAGTGCCACTAGCGGGCAACAATGAGCAGTTCTTC